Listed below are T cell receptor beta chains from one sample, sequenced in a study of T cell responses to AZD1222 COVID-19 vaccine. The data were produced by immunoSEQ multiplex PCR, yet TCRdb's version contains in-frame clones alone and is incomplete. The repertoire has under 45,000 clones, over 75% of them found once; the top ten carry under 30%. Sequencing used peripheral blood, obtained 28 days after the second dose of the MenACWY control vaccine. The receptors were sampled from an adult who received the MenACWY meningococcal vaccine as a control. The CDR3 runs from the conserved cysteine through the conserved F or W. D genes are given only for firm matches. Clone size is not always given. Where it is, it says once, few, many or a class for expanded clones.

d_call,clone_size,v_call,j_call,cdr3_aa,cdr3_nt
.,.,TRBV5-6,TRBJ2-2,CASSLSATGELFF,TGTGCCAGCAGCCTCTCGGCGACCGGGGAGCTGTTTTTT
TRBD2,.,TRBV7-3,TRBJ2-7,CASSLRGASGRDEQYF,TGTGCCAGCAGCTTACGCGGGGCTAGCGGGAGGGACGAGCAGTACTTC
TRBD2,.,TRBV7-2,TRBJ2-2,CASSLRLAGDTGELFF,TGTGCCAGCAGCCTCAGACTAGCGGGAGACACCGGGGAGCTGTTTTTT
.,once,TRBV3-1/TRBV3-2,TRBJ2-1,CASSQVRGTEQFF,TGTGCCAGCAGCCAAGTTAGGGGAACTGAGCAGTTCTTC
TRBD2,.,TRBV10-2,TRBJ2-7,CASRGTSGPYEQYF,TGCGCCAGCAGAGGGACTAGCGGGCCCTACGAGCAGTACTTC
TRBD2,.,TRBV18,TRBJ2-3,CASSPLAGGQDTQYF,TGTGCCAGCTCACCCCTAGCGGGAGGTCAAGATACGCAGTATTTT
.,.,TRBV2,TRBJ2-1,CASSGIAVREQFF,TGTGCCAGCAGTGGCATAGCGGTGAGGGAGCAGTTCTTC
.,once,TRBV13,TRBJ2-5,CASSLLLEGRQETQYF,TGTGCCAGCAGCTTACTTTTGGAGGGGCGTCAAGAGACCCAGTACTTC
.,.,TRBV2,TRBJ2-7,CASSGNSYEQYF,TGTGCCAGCAGCGGCAACTCGTACGAGCAGTACTTC
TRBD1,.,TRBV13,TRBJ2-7,CASSSSGTGVLSSYEQYF,TGTGCCAGCAGCTCATCCGGGACAGGGGTCCTTAGCTCCTACGAGCAGTACTTC
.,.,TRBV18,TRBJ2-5,CASSPIQETQYF,TGTGCCAGCTCACCGATTCAAGAGACCCAGTACTTC
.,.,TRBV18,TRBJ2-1,CASSLWAGKEYEQFF,TGTGCCAGCTCACTTTGGGCGGGAAAGGAATATGAGCAGTTCTTC
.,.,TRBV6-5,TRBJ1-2,CASKTGHAGGYTF,TGTGCCAGCAAGACAGGTCACGCGGGCGGCTACACCTTC
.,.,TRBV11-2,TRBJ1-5,CASSLTDDQPQHF,TGTGCCAGCAGCCTTACCGACGATCAGCCCCAGCATTTT
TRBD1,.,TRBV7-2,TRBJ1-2,CASSKGQGRYGYTF,TGTGCCAGCAGTAAAGGACAGGGGCGGTATGGCTACACCTTC
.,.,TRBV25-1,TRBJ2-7,CASSGPGLQYF,TGTGCCAGCAGCGGCCCGGGCCTGCAGTACTTC